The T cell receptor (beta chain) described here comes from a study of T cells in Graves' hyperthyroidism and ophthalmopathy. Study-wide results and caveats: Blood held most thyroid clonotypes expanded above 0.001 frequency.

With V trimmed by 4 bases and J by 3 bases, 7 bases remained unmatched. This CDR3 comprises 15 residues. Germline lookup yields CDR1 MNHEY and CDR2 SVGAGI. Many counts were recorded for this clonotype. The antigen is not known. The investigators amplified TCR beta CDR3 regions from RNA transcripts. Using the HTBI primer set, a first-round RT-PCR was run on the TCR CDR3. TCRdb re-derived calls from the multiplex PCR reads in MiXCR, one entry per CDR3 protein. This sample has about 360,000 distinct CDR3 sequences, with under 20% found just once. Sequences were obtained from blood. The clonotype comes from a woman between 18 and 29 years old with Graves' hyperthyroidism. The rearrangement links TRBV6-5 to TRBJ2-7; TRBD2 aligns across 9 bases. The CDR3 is CASSSLAGPVYEQYF. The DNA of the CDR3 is TGTGCCAGCAGTTCGCTAGCGGGGCCCGTCTACGAGCAGTACTTC.